The present entry profiles one T cell receptor (beta chain) with its context. This clone occurred once. Its antigen is still unknown. Per-base quality was not reported, and no clone a single base away is much larger than it. The CDR3 regions of human TCRbeta chains were analyzed by immunosequencing. Processing in the source paper ran as follows. TCRs in the repertoires were compared against a reference library of SARS-CoV-2-specific TCRs that had been generated with the MIRA antigen-specificity platform. Breadth was defined as the fraction of unique TCRs that were SARS-CoV-2-associated, and depth was defined as the fraction of total T cells that were SARS-CoV-2-associated. Using the MIRA data, each spike-specific TCR was assigned both to the spike region to which the TCR was reactive and to a CD4 or CD8 class. Log10-transformed breadth and depth values were compared by one-way ANOVA with Sidak's multiple comparisons tests. TCRdb's version of the immuneACCESS table is confined to in-frame rearrangements and falls short of the full clone set. An unresolved V gene accounts for under half of the shortfall where checked; the remainder is of unknown origin. The DNA gave D and trimming, while V, J and clone size come from that table. The sample table shows 180,000 or so clones, and 85% to 95% are seen once. The top ten constitute approximately 4% of the sample.

The data were obtained in a study of T cell responses to AZD1222 COVID-19 vaccine listed by TCRdb under 2021. Broadly, across the study: AZD1222 recipients given second doses at about 4 weeks or at about 12 weeks were pooled, since spike-specific TCR depth and breadth were not found to differ between the two schedules. TCR sequencing covered 230 or so trial participants: 200 to 220 given two doses of AZD1222 and approximately 26 given two doses of MenACWY control vaccine. Trial participants were enrolled into age subgroups of 18-55, 56-69 and 70-plus years, which contained 148, 28 and 57 TCR-sequenced participants, respectively. What the work shows at the level of the full study, not this receptor alone: Nearly half of unique spike-specific TCRs reportedly recognized epitopes outside regions mutated in the B.1.351 and B.1.1.7 variants. Because no day 14 peak-response samples were available, repertoires were characterized only after the peak T cell response. A significant rise in spike-specific TCR breadth and depth was observed after two AZD1222 doses relative to day 0 and relative to MenACWY recipients. Most participants were white British and females outnumbered males, and the authors suggested that clonal diversity may have been underestimated. Only five to seven AZD1222 recipients were SARS-CoV-2 seropositive at baseline, limiting conclusions about previously exposed vaccinees. CD4 TCRs associated with the vaccine covered the entire spike protein, and the dominant responses were in regions 160-218 and 743-854. In the small 56-69-year group, the increase in depth fell short of significance, most likely because of low power.

CDR1 and CDR2, per the germline V gene, are SGHDN and FVKESK. V and J lose 1 base and 0 bases, and a span of 6 bases separates them. The CDR3 covers 14 residues, taking in both the cysteine and the phenylalanine. The retained sequence is limited to the CDR3, 42 bases, with the frame set at the first base. Taken with the paper, the label for time point translates to: baseline before first vaccination. Vaccinee samples came from UK trials COV001 and COV002, including a single-blind randomized controlled phase 2/3 trial of AZD1222 (ChAdOx1 nCoV-19) in healthy adults. For TCRbeta chain sequencing, PBMC samples from trial participants were taken at day 0 and at day 28 after the second dose.

The V and J genes are TRBV14 and TRBJ1-1; the D gene lacks a confident call. The origin of this receptor is an adult in good health. The material was peripheral blood, obtained on day 0 of AZD1222 vaccination. The CDR3 protein: CASSQAHLNTEAFF. The nucleotides read TGTGCCAGCAGCCAAGCCCACCTGAACACTGAAGCTTTCTTT.